This entry features one TCR beta chain sequence. This clone is a singleton in its sample. The antigen it binds to is not known. Per-nucleotide qualities are absent, and no much larger clonotype sits a single base away. This entry belongs to a study of blood T cell repertoires in COVID-19 (TCRdb year 2020). In terms of the full investigation: Samples covering the acute and convalescent phases of COVID-19 were provided by collaborators in the United States, Italy and Spain. The material from the prospective study consisted of cDNA or gDNA derived from T cells, B-cell-depleted T cells, or PBMCs. Deeply sampled blood TCRbeta repertoires from subjects exposed to, actively infected with, or recovered from COVID-19 were included in the dataset. The repertoires were made available in a free public database intended to serve as a resource for research on the immune response to SARS-CoV-2. The samples were drawn from the first 160 participants of the ongoing ImmuneRACE study and from 1,254 subjects provided by 6 global collaborators. Sample metadata almost always included a de-identified subject ID, COVID-19 status, age in years and sex. Where available, HLA class I and class II types were taken from metadata supplied by the sample provider and were not determined by assay-based typing.

Participants in the prospective study were aged roughly 18 to 100 years, lived in 20 to 25 United States geographic areas, and enrolled through a virtual design. In the prospective study, participants were assigned to cohorts based on the clinical history participants reported in a screening survey and a study questionnaire. Exposed participants had been in contact with someone with a PCR-confirmed or clinician-diagnosed COVID-19 case within 2 weeks of study entry. In the prospective study, whole blood, serum and a nasopharyngeal or oropharyngeal swab were collected from each participant by mobile phlebotomists. Additional blood draws and questionnaires over an approximately two-month period could optionally be provided by prospective study participants. Prospective study blood samples were shipped either frozen or at room temperature before DNA extraction. General findings and caveats noted by the study authors: The quantity of clinical and demographic metadata differed by source and by participant and was supplied without curation.

The CDR1 and CDR2 encoded by the germline V gene (reference sequence) are LNHDA and SQIVND. From its cysteine to its phenylalanine, the CDR3 spans 15 amino acids. CDR3 DNA only is kept here, 45 bases in frame from base 1. V and J lose 3 bases and 4 bases, and a span of 13 bases separates them. The immunoSEQ Assay, a bias-controlled multiplex PCR, was used to amplify TCRbeta CDR3 regions from genomic DNA. The paper's processing steps were these. The number of nucleated cells in each sample was estimated by amplification of reference gene primers within the assay. To quantify the absolute abundance of each unique TCRbeta CDR3 rearrangement, sequence reads were collapsed and filtered. For each sample, productive Simpson clonality was calculated as the square root of Simpson's diversity index across productive rearrangements. TCRdb holds this immuneACCESS table with in-frame rearrangements only. Some clones are missing; in checked studies, unresolved V genes explain under half, and the rest has no known cause. For V, J and clone size, that table is used; D and trimming come from the DNA. This sample has fewer than 350,000 clones in its table, and 88% of those were observed once. The biggest ten clones account for over 1% of the sample.

The sequence was obtained from a young woman who had been exposed to COVID-19. The specimen was PBMCs or T cells enriched from blood (not recorded which). The rearranged chain carries TRBV19 and TRBJ1-3, with the D gene not clear enough to name. CDR3 region: CASSMGAGNGNTIYF. The DNA sequence is TGTGCCAGTAGTATGGGAGCCGGGAACGGAAACACCATATATTTT.